This T cell receptor beta chain was sequenced during a study of T-cell reconstitution after alpha-beta-depleted transplantation in children. Overall study results and limits: Several hundred expanded graft clones reportedly were the source of alpha-beta T cells about two months after transplant. Counts and diversity of T cells one year after transplant came mostly from newly produced T cells. Surviving recipient T cells and thymic progenitors accounted for the high day-60 TCRbeta diversity observed in some patients.

Researchers prepared the TCRbeta library using unique molecular identifiers, the study reports. MiXCR, run by TCRdb on the PCR reads, gives a single entry per CDR3 protein. The table has about 980,000 distinct CDR3 sequences, around 30% seen once. This clonotype appeared many times. Its antigen is still unknown. The germline V gene has CDR1 MDHEN and CDR2 SYDVKM. Deletions cut 6 bases from V and 5 bases from J, with 16 bases between. The CDR3 consists of 14 residues. The J gene is TRBJ2-5, the V gene TRBV28, with D uncertain. Material: PBMCs, mostly from graft donor cells, obtained 360 days after TCRalphabeta/CD19-depleted stem cell transplant. The sequence was collected from a boy under three years old who had a stem cell transplant for SCID, so the T cells may come from the graft donor. CDR3 sequence (DNA): TGTGCCAGCAGCCTACGATTGAGCCGGGAGACCCAGTACTTC. It codes for CASSLRLSRETQYF.